The 18 T cell receptor beta chains in this list originate from one sample, sequenced in a study of blood T cell repertoires in COVID-19 (dated by TCRdb to about 2020). Receptor libraries were prepared by the immunoSEQ multiplex PCR assay. TCRdb took this table from immuneACCESS and kept in-frame rearrangements with V and J called. Such tables lack part of the clones; where checked against another copy, unresolved V genes explain under half of the gap, and the rest is unexplained. The sample profile shows thousands of clones; roughly 80% of them were found once. The ten largest clones take up roughly 20% of the sample. The specimen was peripheral blood. The receptors here all came from a human donor with active COVID-19. The donor label of this sample is uncertain.

Remarks on this clone: This sample also contains other DNA sequences that code for the same CDR3. The chain couples TRBV7-8 to TRBJ2-2; D might be TRBD2 (5 bases). Germline CDR1 is SGHVS and CDR2 is FQNEAQ. This CDR3 spans 15 amino acids. V shed 1 base and J shed 0 bases, with 6 bases lying between them. The CDR3 spells CASSLVSANTGELFF. The CDR3 nucleotides read TGTGCCAGCAGCTTAGTTAGCGCGAACACCGGGGAGCTGTTTTTT.

The J gene is TRBJ2-1, the V gene TRBV28, with D uncertain. V lost 6 bases, J lost 13 bases, and 19 bases lay in between. Germline V gives CDR1 MDHEN, CDR2 SYDVKM. CDR3 length equals 13 residues. This CDR3 reads CASSSPSVHTQFF. The CDR3 DNA reads as TGTGCCAGCAGCTCCCCCTCGGTCCATACCCAGTTCTTC.

The chain recombines TRBV19 with TRBJ2-1, with TRBD2 matching over 10 bases. The CDR3 is made up of 15 amino acids. Germline V gives CDR1 LNHDA, CDR2 SQIVND (reference sequence). V trimming: 1 base; J trimming: 5 bases; junction bases outside the gene matches: 2. The CDR3 DNA reads as TGTGCCAGTAGTATAGTACTAGCGGGAAACAATGAGCAGTTCTTC. Protein: CASSIVLAGNNEQFF.

The chain combines TRBV19 with TRBJ1-1; D uncertain. Trimming took off 6 bases at V and 8 bases at J, with 19 bases between the two ends. The CDR3 is made up of 14 amino acids. Germline V gene data show CDR1 as LNHDA and CDR2 as SQIVND (reference sequence). This CDR3 is CASSPSGGYFEAFF. The CDR3 DNA follows: TGTGCCAGTAGCCCTTCGGGAGGGTATTTCGAAGCTTTCTTT.

The chain couples TRBV7-3 to TRBJ2-7; 11 bases map to TRBD2. With 4 bases clipped from V and 5 bases from J, the junction kept 4 bases outside the gene matches. Per germline, CDR1 SGHTA and CDR2 FQGTGA. This CDR3 is built from 14 residues. CDR3 DNA: TGTGCCAGCAGCTCCCTAGCGGGAGGAGACGAGCAGTACTTC. It yields the protein CASSSLAGGDEQYF.

The V gene is TRBV9, the J gene TRBJ2-7; 9 nucleotides match TRBD2. The CDR3 is made up of 14 amino acids. Germline V gives CDR1 SGDLS, CDR2 YYNGEE. V was pared by 2 bases and J by 1 base, with 1 base of the junction left unmatched. The chain's CDR3 is CASSVTSGSYEQYF. The CDR3 DNA follows: TGTGCCAGCAGCGTGACTAGCGGATCCTACGAGCAGTACTTC. The full variable domain, in which reference TRBV9 and TRBJ2-7 provide the parts outside the CDR3, is DSGVTQTPKHLITATGQRVTLRCSPRSGDLSVYWYQQSLDQGLQFLIQYYNGEERAKGNILERFSAQQFPDLHSELNLSSLELGDSALYFCASSVTSGSYEQYFGPGTRLTVT.

The chain is built from TRBV10-3 and TRBJ2-1, with TRBD2 matching 7 bases. Germline V gene sequence: CDR1 ENHRY, CDR2 SYGVKD. V lost 7 bases and J lost 7; bases outside the gene matches: 16. The CDR3 spans 16 residues. The CDR3 here is CAIKDDGRIMGNEQFF. In DNA, the CDR3 is TGTGCCATCAAGGATGACGGGAGGATAATGGGGAATGAGCAGTTCTTC.

This chain links TRBV28 with TRBJ2-2; 15 bases are a match to TRBD2. Germline V lookup: CDR1 MDHEN, CDR2 SYDVKM. The CDR3 totals 14 residues. J lost 5 bases, V lost 8 bases, and 0 bases had no gene match. The CDR3 sequence is CASGTSGRTGELFF. The DNA for the CDR3 is TGTGCCAGCGGGACTAGCGGGAGGACCGGGGAGCTGTTTTTT.

This chain connects TRBV28 to TRBJ1-2; possibly TRBD1 for D (5 bases). Between the trimmed V and J ends, which lost 7 bases and 7 bases, there was a span of 19 bases. The germline CDR1 and CDR2 sequences are MDHEN and SYDVKM. The CDR3 extends over 14 amino acids. The DNA for the CDR3 is TGTGCCAGCACCCTTTTGGGAGGGACCAGTGGCTACACCTTC. It translates to CASTLLGGTSGYTF.

J is TRBJ2-3 and V is TRBV28; D may be TRBD1 (6 bases). There are 16 residues in the CDR3. Germline CDR1 is MDHEN and CDR2 is SYDVKM. The V end lost 4 bases, the J end lost 6 bases, and 20 bases lay between the germline ends. The CDR3 coding sequence is TGTGCCAGCAGTTCTTTGGGAACAGGGAAAACGGATACGCAGTATTTT. Protein sequence: CASSSLGTGKTDTQYF.

In nucleotides, the CDR3 is TGTGCCAGCAGTTACATACAGCTACCAAGGGATACGCAGTATTTT. It codes for CASSYIQLPRDTQYF. This chain joins TRBV6-2 or TRBV6-3 and TRBJ2-3, with D unclear. V dropped 2 bases and J dropped 6 bases, with 15 bases sitting between them. CDR3 length equals 15 residues. Per germline, CDR1 MNHEY and CDR2 SVGEGT.

The chain employs TRBV30 and TRBJ2-7, with a possible D match to TRBD1 (5 bases). This CDR3 contains 12 residues. Germline loops: CDR1 GTSNPN, CDR2 SVGIG (reference sequence). V lost 3 bases and J 3 bases, leaving 9 bases between the germline ends. The CDR3 DNA is TGTGCCTGGAGGGGGCTCTTCTACGAGCAGTACTTC. The encoded protein is CAWRGLFYEQYF.

J is TRBJ2-7 and V is TRBV29-1, with D unresolved. CDR1 is SQVTM and CDR2 is ANQGSEA in the germline V gene. V was pared by 1 base and J by 7 bases, with 11 bases between. The length of the CDR3 is 12 residues. CDR3: CSVEGSLREQYF. The CDR3 coding sequence is TGCAGCGTTGAAGGGAGTTTACGGGAGCAGTACTTC.

Here the CDR3 reads CASSLGQGGNEKLFF. In nucleotides, the CDR3 is TGTGCCAGCAGCCTCGGACAGGGCGGGAATGAAAAACTGTTTTTT. The J gene is TRBJ1-4, the V gene TRBV5-8; 8 nucleotides match TRBD1. This CDR3 has 15 amino acids. Germline CDR1 and CDR2: SGHTS and YDEGEE. J lost 5 bases, V lost 4 bases, and 7 bases had no gene match.

The chain employs TRBV2 and TRBJ2-7; D is undetermined. CDR3 length equals 14 residues. Germline V gene lookup returns CDR1 SNHLY and CDR2 FYNNEI. V was shortened by 3 bases and J by 7 bases, with 16 bases between the two germline ends. The CDR3 here is CASSDRLLPTEQYF. The CDR3 coding sequence is TGTGCCAGCAGTGACAGACTGCTTCCTACGGAGCAGTACTTC.

The CDR3 region has the DNA TGTGCCTGGAAGTTACGGGAGGACACTGAAGCTTTCTTT. This encodes CAWKLREDTEAFF. The gene calls are TRBV30 and TRBJ1-1; D is uncertain. Trimming took 4 bases from V and 3 from J, leaving 12 bases between them. The germline V gene has CDR1 GTSNPN and CDR2 SVGIG (reference sequence). There are 13 residues in the CDR3.

The genes are TRBV15 and TRBJ2-7; no definite D call. The germline gives CDR1 LNHNV, CDR2 YYDKDF (reference sequence). This CDR3 has 12 amino acids. Trimming left V 3 bases short and J 4 bases short, with 7 bases between. CDR3 DNA sequence: TGTGCCACCAGCAGCGCACATTACGAGCAGTACTTC. It encodes CATSSAHYEQYF. Combining the CDR3 with reference TRBV15 and TRBJ2-7 gives the whole variable domain DAMVIQNPRYQVTQFGKPVTLSCSQTLNHNVMYWYQQKSSQAPKLLFHYYDKDFNNEADTPDNFQSRRPNTSFCFLDIRSPGLGDTAMYLCATSSAHYEQYFGPGTRLTVT.

The CDR3 region has the DNA TGCGCCAGCGGACCCACAGGGAACTATGGCTACACCTTC. Its translation: CASGPTGNYGYTF. The chain carries TRBV4-3 and TRBJ1-2, with D perhaps TRBD1 (6 bases). The germline CDR1 and CDR2 sequences are LGHNA and YSLEER. The CDR3 covers 13 residues. V lost 8 bases and J lost 2, with 12 bases in between.